The 19 T cell receptor beta chains reported below all come from one sample, sequenced in a study of blood T cell repertoires in COVID-19. Profiling relied on immunoSEQ multiplex PCR, and the TCRdb table lists in-frame clones only, not all of them. In the table there are about 230,000 clones, about 86% of which are singletons. Sequenced: peripheral blood. The receptors derive from a man aged 50 or older with active or convalescent COVID-19.

The gene calls are TRBV7-3 and TRBJ2-3; 12 nucleotides match TRBD2. Trimming at V came to 5 bases and at J to 6 bases, leaving 9 bases not matched to a gene. Germline CDR1 reads SGHTA; CDR2 reads FQGTGA. The CDR3 is made up of 16 amino acids. The CDR3 spells CASSVSSGGAVDTQYF. The CDR3 DNA reads TGTGCCAGCAGCGTATCTAGCGGGGGGGCCGTTGATACGCAGTATTTT.

The chain couples TRBV6-2 or TRBV6-3 to TRBJ2-7; 7 bases are shared with TRBD1. There are 14 residues in the CDR3. The ends lost 2 bases at V and 1 base at J; junction bases unmatched: 2. In germline, CDR1 is MNHEY, CDR2 SVGEGT. The CDR3: CASSYTTGSYEQYF. The CDR3 region has the DNA TGTGCCAGCAGTTACACGACAGGGTCCTACGAGCAGTACTTC.

This clone is a singleton in its sample. The chain couples TRBV2 to TRBJ2-7, with 11 nucleotides matching TRBD2. CDR1 and CDR2 (germline): SNHLY, FYNNEI. After removal of 3 bases from V and 7 bases from J, the junction contained 8 bases not matched to a gene. The CDR3 has 15 amino acids. CDR3 protein: CASSEFSGGADEQYF. The CDR3 nucleotides read TGTGCCAGCAGTGAGTTTAGCGGGGGGGCCGATGAGCAGTACTTC.

This chain connects TRBV7-9 to TRBJ2-1, with 8 bases lining up with TRBD2. J gave up 6 bases and V 1 base, and 8 bases lay outside the gene matches. CDR1 and CDR2 (germline): SEHNR, FQNEAQ (reference sequence). This CDR3 is 16 amino acids long. The CDR3 DNA follows: TGTGCCAGCAGCTTAGAGACGACTAGCGCGAGCAATGAGCAGTTCTTC. This gives the protein CASSLETTSASNEQFF. Looking up the rest from reference TRBV7-9 and TRBJ2-1 gives the full variable domain: DTGVSQNPRHKITKRGQNVTFRCDPISEHNRLYWYRQTLGQGPEFLTYFQNEAQLEKSRLLSDRFSAERPKGSFSTLEIQRTEQGDSAMYLCASSLETTSASNEQFFGPGTRLTVL.

The chain joins TRBV3-1 (or the pseudogene TRBV3-2) to TRBJ2-7; D not resolved. Germline V gives CDR1 LGHDT, CDR2 YNNKEL (reference sequence). Deletions cut 3 bases from V and 2 bases from J, with 14 bases between. The CDR3 spans 15 residues. The CDR3 DNA is TGTGCCAGCAGCCATAGGCCTGGCGGCACCTACGAGCAGTACTTC. Encoded protein: CASSHRPGGTYEQYF.

J is TRBJ1-1 and V is TRBV7-6; 10 bases map to TRBD1. V was clipped by 5 bases and J by 7 bases; unmatched bases: 7. The CDR3 is made up of 14 amino acids. Germline lookup yields CDR1 SGHVS and CDR2 FNYEAQ. CDR3 DNA: TGTGCCAGCAGCCGGGACAGGGGTGAGGGTGAAGCTTTCTTT. This codes for CASSRDRGEGEAFF.

The chain couples TRBV12-3 or TRBV12-4 to TRBJ1-2; D is unclear. This CDR3 contains 13 residues. V was shortened by 3 bases and J by 6 bases, with 11 bases between the two germline ends. CDR3 sequence reads: CASSFNLPNGYTF. The CDR3, as DNA: TGTGCCAGCAGTTTTAACCTACCTAATGGCTACACCTTC.

The CDR3 reads CASSLAGSNQPQHF. The CDR3 DNA reads as TGTGCCAGCAGCTTGGCAGGGAGCAATCAGCCCCAGCATTTT. The chain couples TRBV5-4 to TRBJ1-5; possible D gene TRBD1, 5 bases. With 0 bases removed from V and 1 base from J, the gap between germline ends came to 5 bases. The germline gives CDR1 SGHNT, CDR2 YYREEE (reference sequence). This CDR3 is 14 amino acids long.

This clone was observed once. V is TRBV28 and J is TRBJ2-1; the D gene is possibly TRBD1 (7 bases). V lost 8 bases to trimming and J lost 6 bases, with 23 bases between them. The CDR3 extends over 16 amino acids. Germline CDR1 is MDHEN and CDR2 is SYDVKM. This CDR3 reads CASRGRRAGGRNEQFF. The CDR3 bases are TGTGCCAGCCGGGGTCGGAGGGCAGGGGGTCGCAATGAGCAGTTCTTC.

This clone was counted once. V is TRBV19 and J is TRBJ1-2; weak D call: TRBD1 (6 bases). Germline V gene sequence: CDR1 LNHDA, CDR2 SQIVND (reference sequence). The germline V and J ends were trimmed by 2 bases and 3 bases, with 10 bases remaining between them. CDR3 size: 14 residues. CDR3 loop: CASSISGAHYGYTF. The CDR3 DNA reads TGTGCCAGTAGTATATCAGGGGCCCACTATGGCTACACCTTC.

This chain joins TRBV9 and TRBJ1-5; 10 nucleotides match TRBD1. The germline V gene has CDR1 SGDLS and CDR2 YYNGEE. The CDR3 consists of 14 residues. The ends lost 4 bases at V and 6 bases at J; junction bases unmatched: 4. This chain's CDR3 is CASSSRTGGQPQHF. In DNA form, the CDR3 reads TGTGCCAGCAGCTCTCGGACAGGGGGTCAGCCCCAGCATTTT.

The chain links TRBV5-1 to TRBJ2-1, with D maybe TRBD1 (6 bases). From germline, CDR1 is SGHRS and CDR2 YFSETQ. The V end lost 1 base, the J end lost 7 bases, and 12 bases lay between the germline ends. The CDR3 is 14 amino acids. The CDR3 bases are TGCGCCAGCAGCTTGAACTCAGGGGTGAATGAGCAGTTCTTC. It codes for CASSLNSGVNEQFF.

This rearrangement joins TRBV9 to TRBJ1-2; D perhaps matches TRBD1 (5 bases). Trimming took 4 bases from V and 8 from J, leaving 21 bases between them. The germline V gene has CDR1 SGDLS and CDR2 YYNGEE. The CDR3 runs 15 residues. The CDR3 loop reads CASSLGAGPPGGYTF. CDR3 in DNA: TGTGCCAGCAGCCTCGGCGCAGGGCCTCCCGGCGGCTACACCTTC.

The rearrangement links TRBV28 to TRBJ1-2; D perhaps matches TRBD1 (6 bases). The germline V gene encodes CDR1 MDHEN and CDR2 SYDVKM. This CDR3 has 14 amino acids. The ends were cut back, 3 bases at V and 3 bases at J, with 11 bases in the middle. CDR3: CASSFQGSHYGYTF. CDR3 coding DNA: TGTGCCAGCAGTTTTCAGGGGAGCCACTATGGCTACACCTTC.

The chain is built from TRBV7-9 and TRBJ2-7; the match to TRBD1 covers 9 bases. The CDR3 loop spans 13 amino acids. Germline V CDR1 and CDR2: SEHNR, FQNEAQ (reference sequence). Trimming cost V 5 bases and J 7 bases; bases outside gene matches: 6. The chain's CDR3 is CASSADRGREQYF. The CDR3, as DNA: TGTGCCAGCAGCGCGGACAGGGGTCGGGAGCAGTACTTC.

This rearrangement joins TRBV4-1 to TRBJ1-2; perhaps TRBD1 as D (5 bases). This CDR3 spans 13 amino acids. CDR1 MGHRA and CDR2 YSYEKL come from the germline V gene. Trimming pared 5 bases from V and 5 bases from J, leaving 12 bases between. CDR3 loop: CASSRDSTYGYTF. CDR3 DNA sequence: TGCGCCAGCAGCAGAGACAGCACATATGGCTACACCTTC.

This clone has just a few counts. This chain connects TRBV5-8 to TRBJ1-5; D gene uncertain. The V gene lost 0 bases and the J gene lost 9 bases, with 7 bases spanning the gap. The CDR3 loop spans 12 amino acids. Germline-derived CDR1 and CDR2 are SGHTS and YDEGEE. The CDR3 reads CASSLAPGPQHF. CDR3 in DNA: TGTGCCAGCAGCTTGGCCCCGGGGCCCCAGCATTTT.

The chain joins TRBV9 to TRBJ2-7, with 9 positions matching TRBD1. V lost 4 bases to trimming and J lost 3 bases; unmatched junction nucleotides: 2. This CDR3 region has 13 residues. The V gene's germline CDR1 is SGDLS and CDR2 YYNGEE. The CDR3 DNA reads TGTGCCAGCAGCTCGGGACAGGGCTACGAGCAGTACTTC. Protein sequence: CASSSGQGYEQYF.

V and J are TRBV7-9 and TRBJ1-4, with D maybe TRBD1 (5 bases). The CDR3 runs to 15 residues. V was pared by 1 base and J by 3 bases, with 9 bases between. The germline CDR1 and CDR2 sequences are SEHNR and FQNEAQ (reference sequence). The CDR3 region has the DNA TGTGCCAGCAGCTTAGTCCAGGGCGCTAATGAAAAACTGTTTTTT. This sequence encodes CASSLVQGANEKLFF.